The 27 T cell receptor beta chains given below trace back to one sample, sequenced in a study of T cells in Graves' hyperthyroidism and ophthalmopathy. The source material, RNA transcripts, was used to amplify TCR beta CDR3 regions. Researchers ran a first-round RT-PCR on the TCR CDR3 using the HTBI primer set. MiXCR was run by TCRdb on the multiplex PCR reads, yielding one entry per CDR3 protein. The repertoire has some 600,000 distinct CDR3 sequences, around 14% of them found once; the top ten carry around 5.4%. What was sequenced was blood. The receptors here all came from a woman aged 25 to 39 with Graves' hyperthyroidism that later progressed to Graves' ophthalmopathy.

On this clonotype: At one of its ends the junction is not consistent with the germline gene, which may arise from a read error. V is TRBV2 and J is TRBJ1-2; D is possibly TRBD1 (6 bases). CDR3 size: 14 residues. Germline V lookup: CDR1 SNHLY, CDR2 FYNNEI. The CDR3 coding sequence is TGTGCCAGCAGCATACGGGGGGCGGATTATGGCCACACCTTC. Translated, it gives CASSIRGADYGHTF.

With respect to this clonotype: One end of the junction does not line up with germline, which may come from a read error. The V and J genes are TRBV6-2 or TRBV6-3 and TRBJ2-2, with 14 bases identical to TRBD2. The CDR3 has 16 residues. Germline V lookup: CDR1 MNHEY, CDR2 SVGEGT. The DNA for the CDR3 is TGTGCCAGCAGTGACTCGGGACTAGCGGGAGCCGGGGAGCTGTTTTTT. Amino acids: CASSDSGLAGAGELFF.

This clonotype turned up a few times. The V call is TRBV6-5, the J call TRBJ2-7; 7 bases map to TRBD2. The CDR3 is 12 amino acids. CDR1 and CDR2 from the germline V gene are MNHEY and SVGAGI. Losses at the gene ends were 5 bases for V and 2 bases for J; bases not matched to a gene: 0. CDR3: CASSTSAYEQYF. DNA for the CDR3: TGTGCCAGCAGTACTAGCGCCTACGAGCAGTACTTC.

This clonotype has a count of ten or more. The rearrangement links TRBV2 to TRBJ2-1; no clear D. Looked up from germline, CDR1 is SNHLY and CDR2 is FYNNEI. This CDR3 spans 13 amino acids. Trimming stripped 4 bases from V and 8 bases from J, with 12 bases between. CDR3 residues: CASSGEGRHEQFF. CDR3 nucleotide sequence: TGTGCCAGCAGTGGGGAAGGGCGACATGAGCAGTTCTTC. Together with reference TRBV2 and TRBJ2-1, the CDR3 gives the full variable domain: EPEVTQTPSHQVTQMGQEVILRCVPISNHLYFYWYRQILGQKVEFLVSFYNNEISEKSEIFDDQFSVERPDGSNFTLKIRSTKLEDSAMYFCASSGEGRHEQFFGPGTRLTVL.

V gene TRBV15 combines with J gene TRBJ2-2, with 11 bases identical to TRBD2. The CDR3 is made up of 16 amino acids. Germline V gene data show CDR1 as LNHNV and CDR2 as YYDKDF (reference sequence). The ends lost 4 bases at V and 4 bases at J; junction bases unmatched: 5. Written as DNA, the CDR3 is TGTGCCACCAGCAAGCCTGGGACTAGCGGCACCGGGGAGCTGTTTTTT. Its protein product is CATSKPGTSGTGELFF.

There are many counts of this clonotype. CDR3 bases: TGTGCCAGCAGTACTCGACATTACGAGCAGTACTTC. Protein product: CASSTRHYEQYF. The rearrangement links TRBV27 to TRBJ2-7; D gene ambiguous. Trimming took 5 bases from V and 4 from J, leaving 9 bases between them. Germline CDR1 and CDR2: MNHEY and SMNVEV (reference sequence). This CDR3 is 12 amino acids long.

V gene TRBV20-1 combines with J gene TRBJ2-3, with 10 bases identical to TRBD2. Germline values: CDR1 DFQATT, CDR2 SNEGSKA (reference sequence). V trimming: 2 bases; J trimming: 5 bases; junction bases outside the gene matches: 7. The CDR3 extends over 15 amino acids. The CDR3 sequence: CSARLAGGLVDTQYF. CDR3 nucleotides: TGCAGTGCTAGATTAGCGGGAGGTTTGGTAGATACGCAGTATTTT.

In the case of this clonotype: This may be a read error, as it is one base from a much larger clone. The CDR3 DNA is TGTGCCACCAGTGATTTAGGAGGGGGCCTAGGCGAGCAGTGCTTC. Encoded protein: CATSDLGGGLGEQCF. V usage is TRBV24-1 and J usage is TRBJ2-7, with a tentative D call TRBD1 (7 bases). CDR3 length equals 15 residues. Germline lookup yields CDR1 KGHDR and CDR2 SFDVKD.

This clonotype was seen at least ten times. This chain uses TRBV20-1 with TRBJ2-7; D gene uncertain. From germline, CDR1 is DFQATT and CDR2 SNEGSKA (reference sequence). Trimming took off 2 bases at V and 2 bases at J, with 4 bases between the two ends. There are 11 residues in the CDR3. CDR3 coding DNA: TGCAGTGCTAGACTGACCTACGAGCAGTACTTC. This encodes CSARLTYEQYF.

The chain recombines TRBV12-3 or TRBV12-4 with TRBJ1-1, with D tentatively TRBD1 (5 bases). Deletions cut 4 bases from V and 3 bases from J, with 15 bases between. This CDR3 is 15 amino acids long. The DNA for the CDR3 is TGTGCCAGCAGTTATGCGGGGGGGTTGTACACTGAAGCTTTCTTT. Translation: CASSYAGGLYTEAFF.

This clonotype came up a few times. This rearrangement joins TRBV15 to TRBJ1-4, with a tentative D call TRBD1 (5 bases). This CDR3 contains 18 residues. Trimming took off 3 bases at V and 3 bases at J, with 20 bases between the two ends. Germline V gene lookup returns CDR1 LNHNV and CDR2 YYDKDF (reference sequence). The CDR3 is CATSRDYLIGGANEKLFF. The CDR3, as DNA: TGTGCCACCAGCAGGGATTACCTGATCGGGGGGGCTAATGAAAAACTGTTTTTT.

This chain connects TRBV24-1 to TRBJ2-5; D gene uncertain. In germline, CDR1 is KGHDR, CDR2 SFDVKD. Trimming took off 6 bases at V and 3 bases at J, with 10 bases between the two ends. The CDR3 totals 13 residues. CDR3 residues: CATSSVLEETQYF. The DNA of the CDR3 is TGTGCCACCAGTTCGGTGCTGGAAGAGACCCAGTACTTC.

This clonotype has at least ten counts. The V call is TRBV6-2 or TRBV6-3, the J call TRBJ2-1, with 7 positions matching TRBD2. With 0 bases clipped from V and 6 bases from J, the junction kept 8 bases outside the gene matches. This CDR3 spans 16 amino acids. Per the germline V gene, CDR1 is MNHEY and CDR2 is SVGEGT. The CDR3 coding sequence is TGTGCCAGCAGTTACTCGATGGCGGGAGTGTTCAATGAGCAGTTCTTC. Translation gives CASSYSMAGVFNEQFF.

This chain connects TRBV10-3 to TRBJ2-3; 9 nucleotides agree with TRBD1. Trimming cost V 6 bases and J 2 bases; bases outside gene matches: 6. Germline CDR1 reads ENHRY; CDR2 reads SYGVKD. This CDR3 is built from 15 residues. The CDR3 DNA is TGTGCCATCAGCCCGGGACAGGGTCCCACAGATACGCAGTATTTT. Residues: CAISPGQGPTDTQYF.

In this sample, this clonotype turned up many times. The chain uses TRBV2 and TRBJ1-6; unclear D gene. V was pared by 1 base and J by 5 bases, with 3 bases between. Germline V CDR1 and CDR2: SNHLY, FYNNEI. This CDR3 is built from 13 residues. The CDR3 bases are TGTGCCAGCAGTGAAGGGAATAATTCACCCCTCCACTTT. Amino acid sequence: CASSEGNNSPLHF.

Regarding this clonotype: This may be a read error, as it is one base from a much larger clone. J is TRBJ2-3 and V is TRBV29-1; perhaps TRBD1 as D (5 bases). Germline assignment: CDR1 SQVTM and CDR2 ANQGSEA. This CDR3 spans 13 amino acids. The CDR3: CNVEGAGADTQYF. The CDR3 DNA reads TGCAACGTTGAAGGGGCAGGAGCTGATACGCAGTATTTT.

The chain carries TRBV12-3 or TRBV12-4 and TRBJ1-2, with D perhaps matching TRBD1 (6 bases). This CDR3 region has 13 residues. V was pared by 4 bases and J by 4 bases, with 10 bases between. Here the CDR3 DNA reads TGTGCCAGCAGTTCGGGACACACCTATGGCTACACCTTC. Encoded protein: CASSSGHTYGYTF.

This clonotype was counted at least ten times. The V gene is TRBV3-1, the J gene TRBJ1-1; no reliable D call. The ends were cut back, 1 base at V and 6 bases at J, with 12 bases in the middle. CDR3 length: 14 residues. Germline V gene data show CDR1 as LGHDT and CDR2 as YNNKEL (reference sequence). Here the CDR3 reads CASSQAQEGAEAFF. The CDR3 bases are TGTGCCAGCAGCCAAGCGCAGGAAGGCGCTGAAGCTTTCTTT.

J is TRBJ2-2 and V is TRBV4-2, with D possibly TRBD1 on 6 matching bases. Germline V gives CDR1 LGHNA, CDR2 YNFKEQ. CDR3 size: 16 residues. The V and J ends lost 3 bases and 6 bases respectively, with 17 bases between them. The CDR3 DNA sequence: TGTGCCAGCAGCCAGGCACAGGGAGCGGCTTCCGGGGAGCTGTTTTTT. This codes for CASSQAQGAASGELFF.

This clonotype was seen at least ten times. This chain connects TRBV7-9 to TRBJ1-6; 9 bases agree with TRBD1. The CDR3 is 15 residues long. With 5 bases clipped from V and 8 bases from J, the junction kept 7 bases outside the gene matches. The germline CDR1 and CDR2 sequences are SEHNR and FQNEAQ (reference sequence). CDR3: CASSRARTGDSPLHF. In nucleotides, the CDR3 is TGTGCCAGCAGCCGCGCTCGGACAGGGGATTCACCCCTCCACTTT.

This clonotype has ten or more counts. The V call is TRBV6-2 or TRBV6-3, the J call TRBJ1-5; no definite D call. The germline V and J ends were trimmed by 2 bases and 4 bases, with 6 bases remaining between them. The CDR3 sequence is 13 residues long. Germline V gives CDR1 MNHEY, CDR2 SVGEGT. In DNA, the CDR3 is TGTGCCAGCAGTTACCCACAGAATCAGCCCCAGCATTTT. Protein sequence: CASSYPQNQPQHF.

This clonotype occurred many times. CDR3 amino acids: CASSIFGGRYNEQFF. As DNA, the CDR3 is TGTGCCAGTAGTATATTTGGGGGGAGATACAATGAGCAGTTCTTC. The rearrangement uses TRBV19 and TRBJ2-1, with TRBD2 as a possible D gene (6 bases). Germline V gene lookup returns CDR1 LNHDA and CDR2 SQIVND (reference sequence). The CDR3 extends over 15 amino acids. Trimming took 2 bases from V and 4 from J, leaving 12 bases between them.

This clonotype was detected a few times. V gene TRBV18 combines with J gene TRBJ2-2; D remains ambiguous. This CDR3 is built from 14 residues. Germline CDR1 and CDR2: KGHSH and LQKENI. V lost 3 bases and J lost 3, with 8 bases in between. CDR3 loop: CASSPMDDTGELFF. The CDR3 coding sequence is TGTGCCAGCTCACCTATGGACGACACCGGGGAGCTGTTTTTT.

In this sample, this clonotype turned up many times. This chain links TRBV12-5 with TRBJ2-3, with TRBD1 matching over 9 bases. This CDR3 contains 17 residues. The V segment lost 3 bases and the J segment 2 bases; nucleotides outside the gene matches: 9. Germline CDR1 LGHNT, CDR2 FRNRAP. The DNA of the CDR3 is TGTGCTAGTGGTTTTTTCCGGGACAGGGTCTACACAGATACGCAGTATTTT. Protein: CASGFFRDRVYTDTQYF.

V usage is TRBV7-9 and J usage is TRBJ2-5; no reliable D call. CDR3 size: 11 residues. The V end was cut by 2 bases, the J end by 9 bases, with 7 bases between. From germline, CDR1 is SEHNR and CDR2 FQNEAQ (reference sequence). CDR3 in amino acids: CASSLLGSQYF. CDR3 nucleotides: TGTGCCAGCAGCTTACTGGGGTCCCAGTACTTC. Looking up the rest from reference TRBV7-9 and TRBJ2-5 gives the full variable domain: DTGVSQNPRHKITKRGQNVTFRCDPISEHNRLYWYRQTLGQGPEFLTYFQNEAQLEKSRLLSDRFSAERPKGSFSTLEIQRTEQGDSAMYLCASSLLGSQYFGPGTRLLVL.

In this sample, this clonotype turned up many times. The CDR3 is CAISESGVEGTEAFF. CDR3 coding DNA: TGTGCCATCAGTGAGTCTGGGGTCGAGGGCACTGAAGCTTTCTTT. This sequence joins TRBV10-3 and TRBJ1-1; D remains unclear. V was trimmed by 0 bases and J by 4 bases, leaving 12 bases between them. Germline CDR1 ENHRY, CDR2 SYGVKD. This CDR3 spans 15 amino acids.

This chain joins TRBV25-1 and TRBJ1-5; TRBD1 matches 7 bases. Unmatched junction bases numbered 14, after V lost 4 bases and J lost 2 bases. The CDR3 sequence is 18 residues long. Germline V gene lookup returns CDR1 MGHDK and CDR2 SYGVNS. CDR3 residues: CASSGGGQGDWGNQPQHF. CDR3 bases: TGTGCCAGCAGTGGAGGGGGCCAGGGGGATTGGGGCAATCAGCCCCAGCATTTT.